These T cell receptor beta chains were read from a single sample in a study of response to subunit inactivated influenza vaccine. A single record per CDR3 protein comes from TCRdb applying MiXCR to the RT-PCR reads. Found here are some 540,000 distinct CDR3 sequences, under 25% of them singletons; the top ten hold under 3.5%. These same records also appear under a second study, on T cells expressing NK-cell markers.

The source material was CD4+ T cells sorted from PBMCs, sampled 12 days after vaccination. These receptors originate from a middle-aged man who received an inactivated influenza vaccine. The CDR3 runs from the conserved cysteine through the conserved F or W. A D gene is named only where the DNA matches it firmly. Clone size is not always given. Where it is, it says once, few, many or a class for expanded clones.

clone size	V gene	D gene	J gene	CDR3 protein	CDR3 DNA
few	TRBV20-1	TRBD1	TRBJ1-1	CSARGGQGDTEAFF	TGCAGTGCTAGAGGAGGACAGGGGGACACTGAAGCTTTCTTT
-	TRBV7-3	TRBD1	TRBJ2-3	CASSLGSGGPTDTQYF	TGTGCCAGCAGCTTAGGATCAGGGGGCCCCACAGATACGCAGTATTTT
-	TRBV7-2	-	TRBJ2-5	CASSLASTGTETQYF	TGTGCCAGCAGCTTAGCGTCGACGGGGACAGAGACCCAGTACTTC
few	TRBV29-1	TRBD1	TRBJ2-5	CSVRALNRGPLVDQYF	TGCAGCGTACGAGCCCTAAACAGGGGACCCCTCGTGGACCAGTACTTC
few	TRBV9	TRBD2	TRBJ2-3	CASSVVSSIVAGSFADTQYF	TGTGCCAGCAGCGTAGTCTCTAGCATCGTAGCGGGGAGCTTTGCGGATACGCAGTATTTT
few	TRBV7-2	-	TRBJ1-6	CASSTYRERKRHSPLHF	TGTGCCAGCAGCACATACCGGGAAAGAAAAAGGCATTCACCCCTCCACTTT
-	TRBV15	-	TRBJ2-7	CATSRGSFEQYF	TGTGCCACCAGCAGAGGAAGTTTCGAGCAGTACTTC
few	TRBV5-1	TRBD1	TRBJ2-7	CASSDYRDRGSEQYF	TGCGCCAGCAGCGACTACCGGGACAGGGGTTCCGAGCAGTACTTC
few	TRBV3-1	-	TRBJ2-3	CASSGRGTDTQYF	TGTGCCAGCAGCGGCCGAGGCACAGATACGCAGTATTTT
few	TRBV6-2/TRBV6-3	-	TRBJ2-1	CASRRQGQRNEQFF	TGTGCCAGCAGGAGGCAGGGCCAGAGGAATGAGCAGTTCTTC
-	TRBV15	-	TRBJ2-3	CATSRGGSSTDTQYF	TGTGCCACCAGCAGAGGCGGATCTAGCACAGATACGCAGTATTTT
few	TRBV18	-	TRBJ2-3	CASSPPPSTDTQYF	TGTGCCAGCTCACCACCACCTAGCACAGATACGCAGTATTTT
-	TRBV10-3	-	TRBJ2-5	CAISPGTGRAQYF	TGTGCCATCAGCCCAGGGACCGGCCGGGCCCAGTACTTC
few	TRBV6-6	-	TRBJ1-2	CASTHGGGGYTF	TGTGCCAGCACCCACGGGGGAGGTGGCTACACCTTC
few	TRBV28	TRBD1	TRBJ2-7	CASSSDTGQGSEQYF	TGTGCCAGCAGTTCCGATACGGGACAGGGGTCGGAGCAGTACTTC
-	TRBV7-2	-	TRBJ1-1	CASSLWTDDTEAFF	TGTGCCAGCAGCTTGTGGACAGACGACACTGAAGCTTTCTTT
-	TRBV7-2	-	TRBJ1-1	CASSFPRASGAFF	TGTGCCAGCAGCTTCCCCCGGGCCAGTGGGGCTTTCTTT
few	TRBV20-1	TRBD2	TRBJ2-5	CSARSGTSGEETQYF	TGCAGTGCTAGATCCGGGACTAGCGGGGAGGAGACCCAGTACTTC
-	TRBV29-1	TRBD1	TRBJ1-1	CSVMQGVVSEAFF	TGCAGCGTGATGCAGGGGGTAGTCTCTGAAGCTTTCTTT
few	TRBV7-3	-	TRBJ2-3	CASSSNVGDTQYF	TGTGCCAGCAGCTCCAACGTCGGTGATACGCAGTATTTT
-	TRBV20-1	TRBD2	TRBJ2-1	CSARSLAGGGRLNEQFF	TGCAGTGCTAGAAGTCTAGCGGGGGGGGGAAGACTAAATGAGCAGTTCTTC
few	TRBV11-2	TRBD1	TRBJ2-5	CASSYQRQGRGETQYF	TGTGCCAGCAGCTACCAAAGACAGGGGAGAGGAGAGACCCAGTACTTC
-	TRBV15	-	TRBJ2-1	CATSRDSGGLPTYNEQFF	TGTGCCACCAGCAGAGATTCGGGGGGCCTCCCAACGTACAATGAGCAGTTCTTC
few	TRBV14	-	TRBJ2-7	CASSHLGTAYEQYF	TGTGCCAGCAGCCATCTCGGGACCGCCTACGAGCAGTACTTC
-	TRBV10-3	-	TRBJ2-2	CAISVTRNTGELFF	TGTGCCATCAGTGTGACTCGGAACACCGGGGAGCTGTTTTTT
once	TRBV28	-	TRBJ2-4	CASSLSGSRVKNIQYF	TGTGCCAGCAGTTTATCAGGCAGTAGAGTCAAAAACATTCAGTACTTC
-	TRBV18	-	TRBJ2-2	CASSPAGVNTGELFF	TGTGCCAGCTCACCAGCAGGGGTGAACACCGGGGAGCTGTTTTTT